The source of this TCR beta chain is a study of T cell responses to AZD1222 COVID-19 vaccine. The study, taken as a whole, reports: At study baseline, merely six AZD1222 recipients were seropositive. Regions 160-218 and 743-854 dominated among vaccine-associated CD4 TCRs spanning spike.

This clone was seen a single time. Its antigen is not known. Looked up from germline, CDR1 is LNHDA and CDR2 is SQIVND (reference sequence). V dropped 5 bases and J dropped 4 bases, with 11 bases sitting between them. CDR3 size: 13 residues. Assay: immunoSEQ multiplex PCR; the TCRdb copy retains only in-frame clones and omits some. The repertoire holds roughly 180,000 clones, about 90% seen once, with about 2.1% in the top ten. This chain links TRBV19 with TRBJ1-2, with D possibly being TRBD1 (6 bases). The sequencing used peripheral blood, collected 28 days after the second AZD1222 dose. The TCR comes from an adult who received the AZD1222 COVID-19 vaccine. CDR3 sequence (DNA): TGTGCCAGTAGTCAACAGGGTCCCTATGGCTACACCTTC. Translated: CASSQQGPYGYTF.